Shown below are 12 T cell receptor beta chains from a single sample sequenced in a study of blood T cells in healthy people across ages (dated by TCRdb to the mid-2010s). Libraries were built with 5' RACE. The second PCR ran for about 6 to 12 cycles and used a J-beta primer mix along with a sample-barcoded 5' primer. Starting from the raw public reads, TCRdb applied fastp trimming at Q25, assembled clones with MiXCR and retained in-frame beta chains. Duplicate CDR3 protein sequences are folded into a single record with the most common DNA and genes. Here the sample has 1.5 million to 2 million distinct CDR3 sequences; more than 35% occur a single time. The ten most abundant clones make up about 21% of the sample. The sequencing sample was made of blood. These receptors originate from a human donor in good health.

This clonotype came up a few times. The chain joins TRBV11-2 to TRBJ2-3; TRBD2 matches 7 bases. Per germline, CDR1 SGHAT and CDR2 FQNNGV. This CDR3 comprises 16 residues. Trimming took 1 base from V and 2 from J; bases not matched to a gene: 6. The CDR3 loop reads CASSLGGGGFTDTQYF. CDR3 nucleotides: TGTGCCAGCAGCTTAGGCGGGGGAGGATTCACAGATACGCAGTATTTT.

The CDR3 nucleotides are TGTGCCAGCCGCCCCCGGGACCTCTATGGCTACACCTTC. Protein sequence: CASRPRDLYGYTF. The chain employs TRBV7-9 and TRBJ1-2, with D maybe TRBD1 (5 bases). Trimming removed 8 bases from V and 4 bases from J, with 14 bases in between. Looked up from germline, CDR1 is SEHNR and CDR2 is FQNEAQ (reference sequence). The CDR3 length is 13 residues.

This chain links TRBV20-1 with TRBJ2-1; D gene uncertain. The germline V gene encodes CDR1 DFQATT and CDR2 SNEGSKA (reference sequence). The CDR3 runs 10 residues. CDR3 bases: TGCAGCTCGAAGAGCAATGAGCAGTTCTTC. Translating it yields CSSKSNEQFF.

The chain couples TRBV4-3 to TRBJ2-6, with TRBD2 identical over 10 bases. Trimming removed 0 bases from V and 0 bases from J; junction bases left unmatched: 11. Germline V gene lookup returns CDR1 LGHNA and CDR2 YSLEER. This CDR3 has 21 amino acids. CDR3 sequence: CASSQDLPAGGPHSGANVLTF. In nucleotides, the CDR3 is TGCGCCAGCAGCCAAGATCTACCAGCGGGGGGGCCTCACTCTGGGGCCAACGTCCTGACTTTC.

CDR3: CASSSWAPTSFSYNEQFF. In DNA form, the CDR3 reads TGTGCCAGCAGCTCTTGGGCCCCGACTAGTTTTTCCTACAATGAGCAGTTCTTC. The rearrangement uses TRBV7-9 and TRBJ2-1; perhaps TRBD2 as D (6 bases). With 4 bases removed from V and 1 base from J, the gap between germline ends came to 20 bases. The germline CDR1 and CDR2 sequences are SEHNR and FQNEAQ (reference sequence). The CDR3 runs 18 residues.

This clonotype has more than one count but fewer than ten. The chain joins TRBV20-1 to TRBJ2-1, with D uncertain. This CDR3 spans 11 amino acids. Germline CDR1 DFQATT, CDR2 SNEGSKA (reference sequence). V was pared by 2 bases and J by 7 bases, with 6 bases between. The CDR3 DNA reads TGCAGTGCTAGACTGCGGAATGAGCAGTTCTTC. Protein: CSARLRNEQFF.

This clonotype was detected many times. Here the CDR3 DNA reads TGTGCCACTAGGACTAGCGGGCTTCGCACAGATACGCAGTATTTT. Translating gives CATRTSGLRTDTQYF. The chain carries TRBV2 and TRBJ2-3; 11 nucleotides agree with TRBD2. The V gene's germline CDR1 is SNHLY and CDR2 FYNNEI. The CDR3 loop spans 15 amino acids. V lost 10 bases and J lost 1; bases outside the gene matches: 7.

As to this clonotype: At one boundary the junction diverges from the germline segment, which might be a read error. V is TRBV10-3 and J is TRBJ2-3, with D tentatively TRBD2 (6 bases). Germline V gives CDR1 ENHRY, CDR2 SYGVKD. The CDR3 is 15 amino acids. The CDR3 region is CAISMTRGLTNTQYF. The CDR3 DNA reads TGTGCCATCAGTATGACTAGAGGCCTCACAAATACGCAGTATTTT.

The chain combines TRBV18 with TRBJ1-2; D uncertain. V was trimmed by 2 bases and J by 0 bases, leaving 10 bases between them. Germline loops: CDR1 KGHSH, CDR2 LQKENI. CDR3 length: 15 amino acids. This CDR3 reads CASSPGRNTNYGYTF. The CDR3 bases are TGTGCCAGCTCACCAGGACGGAACACTAACTATGGCTACACCTTC.

This clonotype was detected ten times or more. The rearrangement links TRBV29-1 to TRBJ1-2; 7 bases map to TRBD1. V dropped 6 bases and J dropped 2; count of bases not matched to a gene: 3. Germline V gene sequence: CDR1 SQVTM, CDR2 ANQGSEA. The CDR3 runs to 12 residues. The CDR3 sequence: CSVLTGNYGYTF. The CDR3 DNA is TGCAGCGTCCTGACAGGGAACTATGGCTACACCTTC.

V is TRBV5-1 and J is TRBJ2-1, with 7 nucleotides matching TRBD1. V was pared by 2 bases and J by 3 bases, with 5 bases of the junction left unmatched. CDR1 and CDR2 (germline): SGHRS, YFSETQ. This CDR3 has 15 residues. CDR3 sequence reads: CASSFYRGNYNEQFF. The CDR3 nucleotides are TGCGCCAGCAGCTTCTACAGGGGAAACTACAATGAGCAGTTCTTC.

This clonotype was seen a few times. The rearrangement links TRBV12-3 or TRBV12-4 to TRBJ1-1, with unresolved D. The ends were cut back, 10 bases at V and 11 bases at J, with 14 bases in the middle. The CDR3 totals 10 residues. The CDR3 is CATRPGAAFF. CDR3 DNA sequence: TGTGCCACCCGCCCCGGCGCGGCTTTCTTT.